This T cell receptor beta chain was captured in a study of cytomegalovirus exposure and HLA in healthy donors. PCR primers comprised 60 Vbeta and 13 Jbeta primers. Only in-frame clones appear in the TCRdb table, and some are missing; sequencing was by immunoSEQ multiplex PCR. The sample consists of some 150,000 clones, more than 70% of them appearing once. Germline trimming cut 1 base from V and 3 bases from J; bases unmatched to any gene: 10. Germline CDR1 is MGHRA and CDR2 is YSYEKL. CDR3 length: 18 residues. This clone was detected once. The origin of this receptor is a man aged 50-59 years in good health and CMV-seronegative. The sequenced sample consisted of PBMCs. The rearrangement uses TRBV4-1 and TRBJ2-2; TRBD2 agrees at 8 bases. This CDR3 is CASSQGFGRADDTGELFF. As DNA, the CDR3 is TGCGCCAGCAGCCAAGGGTTCGGGAGGGCCGATGACACCGGGGAGCTGTTTTTT.